This T cell receptor beta chain was sequenced in a study of Ad26.COV2.S vaccination and SARS-CoV-2 variants. General study points: Placebo recipients showed lower spike-specific TCR breadth than vaccinees.

This clone was observed a handful of times. Its antigen is as yet unknown. The sample has other DNA sequences that encode this CDR3 too. Regarding treatment: approximately 18 received Ad26.COV2.S at low or high dose, single or two shots; roughly five received placebo; per-sample allocation not given. Collection of the samples took place on day 63 after the first injection of vaccine or placebo. Boston provided a donor who was an adult aged 18-55 years. Vaccine was an Ad26 vector expressing Wuhan-strain SARS-CoV-2 spike. Generated by immunoSEQ multiplex PCR, the TCRdb table keeps only in-frame clones and is missing some. The sample gives a few hundred thousand clones, about nine tenths of which show up once; roughly 4.3% is in the top ten. The CDR3 sequence is 12 residues long. With 5 bases removed from V and 3 bases from J, the gap between germline ends came to 7 bases. The germline gives CDR1 MGHDK, CDR2 SYGVNS.

The genes are TRBV25-1 and TRBJ2-5; D remains ambiguous. The sequence came from a person between 18 and 65 years old who received the Ad26.COV2.S COVID-19 vaccine or a placebo. The material was peripheral blood, obtained in a trial of Ad26.COV2.S vaccine versus placebo. The CDR3 loop is CASSPREETQYF. CDR3 in DNA: TGTGCCAGCAGTCCACGAGAAGAGACCCAGTACTTC.